These T cell receptor beta chains were read from a single sample in a study of OX40 agonist ivuxolimab in advanced cancers. The method was immunoSEQ multiplex PCR; TCRdb's version includes in-frame clones alone and lacks a portion of them. The table has under 65,000 clones, 80% to 90% seen once. Sequenced here: CD4+ or CD8+ T cells sorted from blood, sampled in a trial of the OX40 agonist ivuxolimab. These TCRs come from an adult with an advanced solid tumor such as melanoma, head and neck, liver or kidney cancer. The CDR3 runs from the conserved cysteine through the conserved F or W. The order of the fields is D gene, V gene, clone size, J gene, CDR3 protein, CDR3 DNA. D genes are given only for firm matches. Not every row has a clone size; where given, it reads once, few, many or a size class.

TRBD1,TRBV28,few,TRBJ2-7,CASSHRGTGRSYEQYF,TGTGCCAGCAGCCACCGAGGGACAGGCCGCTCCTACGAGCAGTACTTC
TRBD1,TRBV28,-,TRBJ2-3,CASSDRVDTQYF,TGTGCCAGCAGCGACAGGGTGGATACGCAGTATTTT
-,TRBV28,-,TRBJ2-5,CASSLRRVQETQYF,TGTGCCAGCAGTTTACGCAGGGTCCAAGAGACCCAGTACTTC
-,TRBV6-4,-,TRBJ2-5,CASSDSSSSETQYF,TGTGCCAGCAGTGACTCCAGCAGTTCTGAGACCCAGTACTTC
TRBD1,TRBV5-5,once,TRBJ1-2,CASSLRQGAQLYGYTF,TGTGCCAGCAGCTTGCGACAGGGGGCGCAGCTCTATGGCTACACCTTC
-,TRBV14,few,TRBJ1-3,CASSQVRGPMGGTIYF,TGTGCCAGCAGCCAAGTTCGAGGGCCTATGGGGGGCACCATATATTTT
-,TRBV19,-,TRBJ1-5,CASSARAYYSNQPQHF,TGTGCCAGTAGTGCCCGGGCCTATTATAGCAATCAGCCCCAGCATTTT
-,TRBV28,-,TRBJ2-3,CASSLVPASTDTQYF,TGTGCCAGCAGCCTAGTCCCGGCTAGCACAGATACGCAGTATTTT
-,TRBV29-1,-,TRBJ2-7,CSPPRQLTDNSLWQVYEQYF,TGCAGCCCCCCCCGACAGCTTACCGACAATTCCCTATGGCAAGTATACGAGCAGTACTTC
TRBD2,TRBV6-1,-,TRBJ2-5,CASSGLAAQETQYF,TGTGCCAGCAGTGGGCTAGCGGCCCAAGAGACCCAGTACTTC
-,TRBV10-2,few,TRBJ1-1,CASTPRWQKNTEAFF,TGCGCCAGCACCCCCCGTTGGCAGAAGAACACTGAAGCTTTCTTT
TRBD2,TRBV9,-,TRBJ2-3,CASSVGLAGVGSTDTQYF,TGTGCCAGCAGCGTAGGGCTAGCGGGAGTTGGGAGCACAGATACGCAGTATTTT
TRBD1,TRBV5-1,-,TRBJ2-1,CASSSGTGVYNEQFF,TGCGCCAGCAGCTCAGGGACAGGGGTATACAATGAGCAGTTCTTC
-,TRBV10-3,-,TRBJ1-2,CAISDVMRSTNYGYTF,TGTGCCATCAGTGACGTTATGAGGAGTACTAACTATGGCTACACCTTC
TRBD1,TRBV19,-,TRBJ1-5,CASSYGTGLNQPQHF,TGTGCCAGTAGTTACGGGACAGGCCTCAATCAGCCCCAGCATTTT
-,TRBV6-6,-,TRBJ2-1,CASSYSGWNEQFF,TGTGCCAGCAGTTACTCAGGGTGGAATGAGCAGTTCTTC
-,TRBV6-4,-,TRBJ2-5,CASSDSGPMSTGPQETQYF,TGTGCCAGCAGTGACTCTGGCCCTATGAGTACAGGGCCCCAAGAGACCCAGTACTTC
TRBD2,TRBV9,-,TRBJ2-3,CASSAPRAGGSTDTDTQYF,TGTGCCAGCAGCGCCCCCAGAGCGGGGGGCTCCACAGACACAGATACGCAGTATTTT
-,TRBV28,-,TRBJ1-1,CASSFGRNTEAFF,TGTGCCAGCAGTTTTGGGAGGAACACTGAAGCTTTCTTT
TRBD2,TRBV29-1,-,TRBJ2-5,CSVENVRGAGETQYF,TGCAGCGTTGAAAATGTGCGGGGGGCCGGAGAGACCCAGTACTTC
TRBD1,TRBV7-3,-,TRBJ1-2,CASSPTGGNYGYTF,TGTGCCAGCAGCCCGACAGGGGGCAACTATGGCTACACCTTC
-,TRBV6-1,once,TRBJ1-6,CASSEVDANSPLHF,TGTGCCAGCAGTGAGGTAGATGCTAATTCACCCCTCCACTTT
-,TRBV9,-,TRBJ2-3,CASSVAGFSTDTQYF,TGTGCCAGCAGCGTAGCAGGGTTTAGCACAGATACGCAGTATTTT
-,TRBV6-1,few,TRBJ1-1,CASSLGREAFF,TGTGCCAGCAGCCTAGGACGTGAAGCTTTCTTT
-,TRBV15,-,TRBJ2-2,CATSRTMEVTSGELFF,TGTGCCACCAGCAGGACTATGGAGGTCACTTCCGGGGAGCTGTTTTTT
-,TRBV29-1,-,TRBJ2-7,CSVSQGTGHEQYF,TGCAGCGTTTCACAGGGAACCGGACACGAGCAGTACTTC
TRBD1,TRBV28,few,TRBJ1-1,CASSPLTGGIKNTEAFF,TGTGCCAGCAGTCCTCTGACAGGGGGGATTAAGAACACTGAAGCTTTCTTT
-,TRBV18,-,TRBJ1-4,CASSPRTATNEKLFF,TGTGCCAGCTCACCAAGGACTGCAACTAATGAAAAACTGTTTTTT
TRBD1,TRBV6-1,-,TRBJ2-7,CASSGRDSLIEQYF,TGTGCCAGCAGTGGAAGGGACAGCCTAATCGAGCAGTACTTC
-,TRBV28,once,TRBJ2-2,CASSPRGELFF,TGTGCCAGCAGTCCGAGGGGGGAGCTGTTTTTT
-,TRBV5-1,-,TRBJ2-3,CASTNPSLNTQYF,TGCGCCAGCACGAACCCCTCCCTTAATACGCAGTATTTT
TRBD1,TRBV6-5,once,TRBJ1-2,CASGNRGRNYGYTF,TGTGCCAGCGGCAACAGGGGCCGCAACTATGGCTACACCTTC
-,TRBV6-5,-,TRBJ2-3,CASSYSNGRTDTQYF,TGTGCCAGCAGTTACTCAAACGGAAGAACAGATACGCAGTATTTT
-,TRBV29-1,-,TRBJ1-2,CSVEGQRAFNGYTF,TGCAGCGTTGAAGGCCAGAGGGCTTTCAATGGCTACACCTTC
-,TRBV27,-,TRBJ1-1,CASSLSGALTEAFF,TGTGCCAGCAGTTTATCAGGGGCGCTGACTGAAGCTTTCTTT